These 24 T cell receptor beta chains were all obtained from the same sample, sequenced in a study of PD-1 blockade in classical Hodgkin lymphoma. The table came from immunoSEQ multiplex PCR; TCRdb's copy has only in-frame clones and leaves some out. The repertoire has around 99,000 clones, 75% to 85% of them found once; the top ten carry less than 20%. All patients relapsed after autologous stem cell transplantation, and brentuximab vedotin exposure varied. The sequencing used peripheral blood mononuclear cells (PBMCs), collected before the second cycle of nivolumab. The receptors come from a human donor with classical Hodgkin lymphoma.

About this clone itself: This specimen includes other DNA sequences encoding the same CDR3. The V call is TRBV9, the J call TRBJ2-1; no reliable D call. V was shortened by 2 bases and J by 9 bases, with 9 bases between the two germline ends. Germline V gives CDR1 SGDLS, CDR2 YYNGEE. The CDR3 runs to 12 residues. Written as DNA, the CDR3 is TGTGCCAGCAGCGTTTCTTCGGGTGAGCAGTTCTTC. Its protein product is CASSVSSGEQFF. Filled out from reference TRBV9 and TRBJ2-1, the complete variable domain reads DSGVTQTPKHLITATGQRVTLRCSPRSGDLSVYWYQQSLDQGLQFLIQYYNGEERAKGNILERFSAQQFPDLHSELNLSSLELGDSALYFCASSVSSGEQFFGPGTRLTVL.

The gene calls are TRBV10-3 and TRBJ1-1; D is unclear. The CDR3 contains 17 residues. V lost 4 bases and J 1 base, leaving 19 bases between the germline ends. Germline lookup yields CDR1 ENHRY and CDR2 SYGVKD. The CDR3 nucleotides are TGTGCCATCAGTGGCCCCACACCGTCGGGGAGGAACACTGAAGCTTTCTTT. It specifies CAISGPTPSGRNTEAFF.

This clone was seen a few times. The rearrangement uses TRBV29-1 and TRBJ2-3, with 10 bases fitting TRBD2. This CDR3 has 12 amino acids. CDR1 and CDR2 from the germline V gene are SQVTM and ANQGSEA. After removal of 5 bases from V and 7 bases from J, the junction contained 3 bases not matched to a gene. The CDR3 bases are TGCAGCGTTCCTAGCGGGAGCAATACGCAGTATTTT. This codes for CSVPSGSNTQYF.

This chain uses TRBV28 with TRBJ1-5, with 7 bases that match TRBD1. Per the germline V gene, CDR1 is MDHEN and CDR2 is SYDVKM. With 6 bases clipped from V and 5 bases from J, the junction kept 4 bases outside the gene matches. The CDR3 is 13 amino acids. This CDR3 is CASSSQGYQPQHF. As DNA, the CDR3 is TGTGCCAGCAGCTCACAGGGGTATCAGCCCCAGCATTTT.

This clone was observed a handful of times. Other DNA sequences in the same sample also yield this CDR3. V gene TRBV5-1 combines with J gene TRBJ2-5, with a tentative D call TRBD1 (5 bases). V was clipped by 0 bases and J by 4 bases, with 7 bases between them. This CDR3 is 13 amino acids long. Germline V gene sequence: CDR1 SGHRS, CDR2 YFSETQ. In DNA form, the CDR3 reads TGCGCCAGCAGCTTGGGGCAGGGAGAGACCCAGTACTTC. Protein product: CASSLGQGETQYF.

The J gene is TRBJ2-1, the V gene TRBV14; 12 nucleotides match TRBD2. Germline V gene data show CDR1 as SGHDN and CDR2 as FVKESK. The CDR3 runs to 17 residues. J gave up 8 bases and V 1 base, and 9 bases lay outside the gene matches. CDR3 region: CASSQGLGTSGLDEQFF. CDR3 sequence (DNA): TGTGCCAGCAGCCAAGGACTCGGGACTAGCGGGTTAGATGAGCAGTTCTTC. Full variable domain (outside the CDR3, taken from reference TRBV14 and TRBJ2-1): EAGVTQFPSHSVIEKGQTVTLRCDPISGHDNLYWYRRVMGKEIKFLLHFVKESKQDESGMPNNRFLAERTGGTYSTLKVQPAELEDSGVYFCASSQGLGTSGLDEQFFGPGTRLTVL.

In its sample, this clone was seen once. This chain uses TRBV10-3 with TRBJ2-1; unclear D gene. CDR1 is ENHRY and CDR2 is SYGVKD in the germline V gene. The CDR3 spans 14 residues. Trimming shortened V by 5 bases and J by 0 bases, and 8 bases separated the two germline ends. CDR3 nucleotides: TGTGCCATCAGTTTCTCGGGCTCCTACAATGAGCAGTTCTTC. It is translated as CAISFSGSYNEQFF.

This clone has only one observation. The chain joins TRBV4-1 to TRBJ2-2; D not resolved. The germline gives CDR1 MGHRA, CDR2 YSYEKL. CDR3 size: 13 residues. V was cut by 1 base and J by 7 bases, with 7 bases left in between. The CDR3 here is CASSQVVDGELFF. CDR3 nucleotide sequence: TGCGCCAGCAGCCAAGTGGTAGACGGGGAGCTGTTTTTT.

This rearrangement joins TRBV29-1 to TRBJ2-5, with TRBD2 identical over 8 bases. Germline loops: CDR1 SQVTM, CDR2 ANQGSEA. CDR3 size: 14 residues. V lost 7 bases to trimming and J lost 4 bases; unmatched junction nucleotides: 11. DNA of the CDR3: TGCAGCGCCACAGGAGCGGGAGTCGTAGAGACCCAGTACTTC. Residues: CSATGAGVVETQYF.

The CDR3 DNA is TGTGCCAGCAGCCCTCTGGGGCGGGATACGCAGTATTTT. Translated: CASSPLGRDTQYF. V gene TRBV14 combines with J gene TRBJ2-3, with D possibly being TRBD1 (5 bases). V gave up 4 bases and J gave up 6 bases, with 11 bases separating them. This CDR3 comprises 13 residues. Looked up from germline, CDR1 is SGHDN and CDR2 is FVKESK.

The CDR3 is CASSGQGGNQPQHF. DNA of the CDR3: TGTGCCAGTAGTGGCCAGGGCGGCAATCAGCCCCAGCATTTT. V usage is TRBV19 and J usage is TRBJ1-5, with D tentatively TRBD1 (5 bases). Germline V CDR1 and CDR2: LNHDA, SQIVND (reference sequence). The CDR3 runs to 14 residues. V was trimmed by 5 bases and J by 2 bases, leaving 10 bases between them.

This clone was picked up a small number of times. CDR3 in amino acids: CASSLVGGYGYTF. The DNA for the CDR3 is TGTGCCAGCAGTCTTGTGGGGGGCTATGGCTACACCTTC. The chain carries TRBV27 and TRBJ1-2; maybe TRBD1 (5 bases). The CDR3 is 13 amino acids. Germline CDR1 is MNHEY and CDR2 is SMNVEV (reference sequence). The V gene lost 5 bases and the J gene lost 4 bases, with 11 bases spanning the gap.

This chain joins TRBV27 and TRBJ1-1; no reliable D call. The CDR3 extends over 13 amino acids. V shed 5 bases and J shed 4 bases, with 11 bases lying between them. The V gene's germline CDR1 is MNHEY and CDR2 SMNVEV (reference sequence). The CDR3 protein is CASSLNSGTEAFF. The CDR3 nucleotides read TGTGCCAGCAGTCTAAACTCGGGCACTGAAGCTTTCTTT.

This chain uses TRBV5-1 with TRBJ2-2; 8 nucleotides align to TRBD2. The V segment lost 2 bases and the J segment 1 base; nucleotides outside the gene matches: 1. Germline lookup yields CDR1 SGHRS and CDR2 YFSETQ. The CDR3 is 15 amino acids. The CDR3 protein is CASSFSGENTGELFF. The CDR3 region has the DNA TGCGCCAGCAGCTTTAGCGGGGAGAACACCGGGGAGCTGTTTTTT. Complete variable domain (other parts from reference TRBV5-1 and TRBJ2-2): KAGVTQTPRYLIKTRGQQVTLSCSPISGHRSVSWYQQTPGQGLQFLFEYFSETQRNKGNFPGRFSGRQFSNSRSEMNVSTLELGDSALYLCASSFSGENTGELFFGEGSRLTVL.

This chain uses TRBV7-2 with TRBJ2-5; the match to TRBD2 covers 11 bases. Germline V lookup: CDR1 SGHTA, CDR2 FQGNSA. The trim removed 6 bases at V and 4 bases at J, leaving 4 bases unmatched. The CDR3 is 14 residues long. CDR3 loop: CASSDGLAGETQYF. The CDR3 region has the DNA TGTGCCAGCAGTGACGGACTAGCGGGAGAGACCCAGTACTTC.

The chain links TRBV7-9 to TRBJ2-1, with 8 bases that match TRBD2. Trimming removed 4 bases from V and 7 bases from J; junction bases left unmatched: 3. Germline CDR1 SEHNR, CDR2 FQNEAQ (reference sequence). This CDR3 spans 13 amino acids. The CDR3 bases are TGTGCCAGCAGCTCTCCGGGGGGGAATGAGCAGTTCTTC. Residues: CASSSPGGNEQFF.

The CDR3 loop reads CASSTLAGGLTDTQYF. The CDR3 DNA reads TGTGCCAGCAGCACTTTAGCGGGAGGGCTGACAGATACGCAGTATTTT. V and J are TRBV11-2 and TRBJ2-3, with 11 positions matching TRBD2. The germline gives CDR1 SGHAT, CDR2 FQNNGV. V shed 5 bases, J shed 3 bases, and the junction held 7 bases outside the gene matches. This CDR3 region has 16 residues.

The rearrangement uses TRBV30 and TRBJ1-2; D is unclear. CDR3 length: 13 amino acids. Trimming cost V 4 bases and J 4 bases, with 13 bases left between them. The germline CDR1 and CDR2 sequences are GTSNPN and SVGIG (reference sequence). DNA for the CDR3: TGTGCCTGGACCTTGGGCCCGTCCTATGGCTACACCTTC. Translated, it gives CAWTLGPSYGYTF.

The V gene is TRBV7-7, the J gene TRBJ2-5; no definite D call. Trimming cost V 5 bases and J 2 bases, with 6 bases left between them. Per germline, CDR1 SSHAT and CDR2 FNYEAQ (reference sequence). The CDR3 totals 12 residues. The CDR3 bases are TGTGCCAGCAGCCCCAATCAAGAGACCCAGTACTTC. As protein: CASSPNQETQYF.

This chain joins TRBV11-2 and TRBJ1-2, with D perhaps TRBD1 (6 bases). The CDR3 covers 16 residues. V lost 0 bases and J 4 bases, leaving 15 bases between the germline ends. Germline loops: CDR1 SGHAT, CDR2 FQNNGV. CDR3 coding DNA: TGTGCCAGCAGCTTAGATTGGCAGGGGAAGCTCTATGGCTACACCTTC. Translated: CASSLDWQGKLYGYTF. Filled out from reference TRBV11-2 and TRBJ1-2, the complete variable domain reads EAGVAQSPRYKIIEKRQSVAFWCNPISGHATLYWYQQILGQGPKLLIQFQNNGVVDDSQLPKDRFSAERLKGVDSTLKIQPAKLEDSAVYLCASSLDWQGKLYGYTFGSGTRLTVV.

The CDR3 is CASSETRTADTQYF. The DNA of the CDR3 is TGTGCCAGCAGTGAAACTAGGACCGCAGATACGCAGTATTTT. The gene calls are TRBV2 and TRBJ2-3; D may be TRBD2 (5 bases). The ends were cut back, 2 bases at V and 4 bases at J, with 10 bases in the middle. This CDR3 has 14 amino acids. Germline V CDR1 and CDR2: SNHLY, FYNNEI.

The chain combines TRBV6-5 with TRBJ1-1, with D tentatively TRBD1 (6 bases). V lost 10 bases, J lost 1 base, and 13 bases lay in between. CDR1 is MNHEY, CDR2 SVGAGI, per germline. This CDR3 contains 13 residues. CDR3 coding DNA: TGTGCCACCCGGGAGACAGGGAACACTGAAGCTTTCTTT. This codes for CATRETGNTEAFF.

The chain has TRBV1 and TRBJ2-1; the table's TRBD2 call for D was not verified on the DNA. TRBV1 is classified as a pseudogene. This CDR3 region has 17 residues. This CDR3 reads CTTVFIAGGSSYNEQFF. The CDR3, as DNA: TGCACCACCGTTTTTATAGCGGGAGGGTCCTCCTACAATGAGCAGTTCTTC.

The J gene is TRBJ2-7, the V gene TRBV7-8; no clear D gene. This CDR3 has 11 amino acids. V was shortened by 5 bases and J by 7 bases, with 9 bases between the two germline ends. From germline, CDR1 is SGHVS and CDR2 FQNEAQ. The CDR3 region is CASSPDLEQYF. The CDR3 DNA sequence: TGTGCCAGCAGCCCGGACCTTGAGCAGTACTTC.